This T cell receptor beta chain was obtained from a study of beta chain features in type 1 diabetes. Expressed TCRB transcripts were sequenced because the entire RNA isolate underwent reverse transcription. Generated by immunoSEQ multiplex PCR, the TCRdb table keeps only in-frame clones and is missing some. The sample includes 600,000 to 650,000 clones, roughly 15% of them seen just once. Concerning this clone itself: Its target is not known.

This CDR3 comprises 15 residues. The germline V and J ends were trimmed by 3 bases and 0 bases, with 6 bases remaining between them. Germline V CDR1 and CDR2: KGHSH, LQKENI. Whole-study findings and limits: VDJ junctions from patients with type 1 diabetes contained fewer insertions and more deletions.

The receptor was isolated from a man aged 18 to 29 in good health. This chain links TRBV18 with TRBJ2-6, with no clear D. Sequencing was performed on naive CD4+ T cells from blood. The CDR3 loop reads CASSPLGSGANVLTF. The CDR3 region has the DNA TGTGCCAGCTCACCCCTCGGCTCTGGGGCCAACGTCCTGACTTTC.